The 18 T cell receptor beta chains below come from one sample, sequenced in a study of shared clonotypes between healthy human individuals. Profiling relied on immunoSEQ multiplex PCR, and the TCRdb table lists in-frame clones only, not all of them. There are about 2.1 million clones in the sample; just over 90% occur only once, and less than 2% lies in the top ten. CD8 cells classed as naive were CD45RO-negative and positively selected for CCR7, excluding terminally differentiated effector memory CD45RA+ cells. Source material: naive CD8+ T cells from PBMCs. These receptors all stem from a man younger than 35 in good health. Some clones in this sample may be carry-over from other donors' samples.

The rearrangement joins TRBV7-9 to TRBJ1-1; possibly TRBD1 for D (5 bases). CDR3 length: 15 amino acids. V lost 5 bases, J lost 3 bases, and 16 bases lay in between. From germline, CDR1 is SEHNR and CDR2 FQNEAQ (reference sequence). CDR3 nucleotide sequence: TGTGCCAGCAGCGACCGGGACGGGGCGGACACTGAAGCTTTCTTT. It codes for CASSDRDGADTEAFF.

This clone was detected only once. The genes are TRBV7-9 and TRBJ2-3, with 10 bases aligning to TRBD1. The junction had 5 bases not matched to a gene; V was cut back by 4 bases and J by 4 bases. Germline lookup yields CDR1 SEHNR and CDR2 FQNEAQ (reference sequence). CDR3 length: 15 residues. The chain's CDR3 is CASSSRDRGPDTQYF. CDR3 in DNA: TGTGCCAGCAGCTCCCGGGACAGGGGACCAGATACGCAGTATTTT.

This chain connects TRBV7-2 to TRBJ2-7; maybe TRBD1 (6 bases). The germline gives CDR1 SGHTA, CDR2 FQGNSA. The CDR3 runs to 17 residues. V lost 0 bases and J lost 0, with 15 bases in between. The CDR3 DNA is TGTGCCAGCAGCTTAGCATATTCAGGGGTGAGCTCCTACGAGCAGTACTTC. Its protein is CASSLAYSGVSSYEQYF.

DNA for the CDR3: TGTGCCAGCAGCTTAGCGTGGGGACAGGGTACCTACGAGCAGTACTTC. This gives the protein CASSLAWGQGTYEQYF. V is TRBV7-6 and J is TRBJ2-7; 9 nucleotides agree with TRBD1. The CDR3 runs 16 residues. Trimming at V came to 0 bases and at J to 2 bases, leaving 5 bases not matched to a gene. Germline V gene lookup returns CDR1 SGHVS and CDR2 FNYEAQ.

This chain links TRBV5-6 with TRBJ2-6; D is perhaps TRBD2 (5 bases). The CDR3 consists of 17 residues. Germline assignment: CDR1 SGHDT and CDR2 YYEEEE. V was clipped by 4 bases and J by 1 base, with 15 bases between them. The CDR3, as DNA: TGTGCCAGCAGCCCCGGGGTACCTCTGTCTGGGGCCAACGTCCTGACTTTC. Translated, it gives CASSPGVPLSGANVLTF.

The chain recombines TRBV7-9 with TRBJ2-7; D unclear. With 2 bases removed from V and 0 bases from J, the gap between germline ends came to 17 bases. CDR3 length: 17 residues. Germline V CDR1 and CDR2: SEHNR, FQNEAQ (reference sequence). CDR3 sequence: CASSLRVIKSDSYEQYF. Written as DNA, the CDR3 is TGTGCCAGCAGCTTAAGGGTCATTAAGTCGGACTCCTACGAGCAGTACTTC.

V is TRBV6-5 and J is TRBJ2-1, with D possibly being TRBD2 (5 bases). V was trimmed by 10 bases and J by 1 base, leaving 11 bases between them. There are 13 residues in the CDR3. Germline V CDR1 and CDR2: MNHEY, SVGAGI. The CDR3 loop is CATRPGSYNEQFF. CDR3 coding DNA: TGTGCCACTAGACCGGGATCCTACAATGAGCAGTTCTTC.

There are a few counts of this clone. This chain's CDR3 is CAWSAGDTEAFF. CDR3 coding DNA: TGTGCCTGGAGCGCGGGGGACACTGAAGCTTTCTTT. The gene calls are TRBV30 and TRBJ1-1; D perhaps matches TRBD1 (5 bases). Trimming took 3 bases from V and 3 from J, leaving 8 bases between them. Per germline, CDR1 GTSNPN and CDR2 SVGIG (reference sequence). The CDR3 length is 12 residues.

The chain links TRBV13 to TRBJ1-6; 8 bases fit TRBD1. V lost 6 bases to trimming and J lost 6 bases; unmatched junction nucleotides: 10. CDR3 length: 16 residues. The germline V gene encodes CDR1 PRHDT and CDR2 FYEKMQ (reference sequence). CDR3 protein: CASREFRDRLNSPLHF. The CDR3 coding sequence is TGTGCCAGCAGGGAATTCCGGGACAGGCTTAATTCACCCCTCCACTTT.

The J gene is TRBJ2-1, the V gene TRBV2, with unresolved D. V dropped 4 bases and J dropped 7 bases, with 14 bases sitting between them. The CDR3 has 14 residues. Germline V lookup: CDR1 SNHLY, CDR2 FYNNEI. In DNA form, the CDR3 reads TGTGCCAGCAGTGCGGAAACCAGGCGGAATGAGCAGTTCTTC. Protein: CASSAETRRNEQFF.

CDR3 amino acids: CASSLGSPAQRGTGELFF. As DNA, the CDR3 is TGTGCCAGCAGCTTAGGATCGCCCGCCCAGAGGGGGACCGGGGAGCTGTTTTTT. This chain joins TRBV7-9 and TRBJ2-2, with TRBD1 as a possible D gene (6 bases). The germline V gene has CDR1 SEHNR and CDR2 FQNEAQ (reference sequence). Trimming removed 1 base at V and 5 bases at J, with 20 bases between. The CDR3 is 18 residues long.

This chain links TRBV27 with TRBJ2-3, with 7 bases aligning to TRBD2. Per the germline V gene, CDR1 is MNHEY and CDR2 is SMNVEV (reference sequence). This CDR3 is built from 17 residues. Germline trimming cut 4 bases from V and 6 bases from J; bases unmatched to any gene: 16. CDR3 bases: TGTGCCAGCAGTTCCGGACCGAGGGACTACCTTAGGGATACGCAGTATTTT. It is translated as CASSSGPRDYLRDTQYF.

Here the CDR3 reads CASSFGRDTEAFF. In nucleotides, the CDR3 is TGTGCCAGCAGCTTCGGGAGAGACACTGAAGCTTTCTTT. The chain links TRBV7-9 to TRBJ1-1; D not certain. CDR1 SEHNR and CDR2 FQNEAQ come from the germline V gene (reference sequence). This CDR3 has 13 amino acids. Trimming shortened V by 3 bases and J by 3 bases, and 8 bases separated the two germline ends.

Only one count was recorded for this clone. This chain connects TRBV27 to TRBJ1-4, with D hard to call. Germline V lookup: CDR1 MNHEY, CDR2 SMNVEV (reference sequence). This CDR3 is built from 11 residues. The ends were cut back, 10 bases at V and 8 bases at J, with 11 bases in the middle. CDR3 nucleotides: TGTGCCACCAGCATCGGAGAAAAACTGTTTTTT. Protein: CATSIGEKLFF.

This chain uses TRBV7-8 with TRBJ2-5; 12 positions match TRBD1. Germline values: CDR1 SGHVS, CDR2 FQNEAQ. The V segment lost 3 bases and the J segment 1 base; nucleotides outside the gene matches: 9. This CDR3 contains 18 residues. In DNA, the CDR3 is TGTGCCAGCAGCTTTCCGGGACAGGGGGCCTGGAGCCAAGAGACCCAGTACTTC. Translation gives CASSFPGQGAWSQETQYF. Looking up the rest from reference TRBV7-8 and TRBJ2-5 gives the full variable domain: GAGVSQSPRYKVAKRGQDVALRCDPISGHVSLFWYQQALGQGPEFLTYFQNEAQLDKSGLPSDRFFAERPEGSVSTLKIQRTQQEDSAVYLCASSFPGQGAWSQETQYFGPGTRLLVL.

The chain recombines TRBV29-1 with TRBJ2-5; tentative D call: TRBD1 (6 bases). The DNA end favors TRBJ2-7, so the J call may be wrong. The germline CDR1 and CDR2 sequences are SQVTM and ANQGSEA. The CDR3 is made up of 11 amino acids. The CDR3 nucleotides read TGCAGTTACAGGGACTCCTACGAGCAGTACTTC. Translated, it gives CSYRDSYEQYF.

The chain links TRBV5-1 to TRBJ2-1; tentatively, D is TRBD2 (5 bases). CDR3 length: 12 residues. With 1 base removed from V and 8 bases from J, the gap between germline ends came to 7 bases. CDR1 is SGHRS, CDR2 YFSETQ, per germline. The CDR3 protein is CASSLREYEQFF. The CDR3 DNA reads as TGCGCCAGCAGCTTGAGGGAGTATGAGCAGTTCTTC.

The genes are TRBV10-1 and TRBJ2-7; 10 nucleotides match TRBD2. Germline CDR1 and CDR2: WNHNN and SYGVQD (reference sequence). With 2 bases clipped from V and 7 bases from J, the junction kept 11 bases outside the gene matches. The CDR3 runs 16 residues. In DNA form, the CDR3 reads TGCGCCAGCAGTGAGGAATTAGCGGGAGGCTTTGAGGAGCAGTACTTC. Its protein product is CASSEELAGGFEEQYF.